The clone carrying this T cell receptor (beta chain) has more than one count but fewer than ten. The CDR3 is 17 amino acids. CDR1 and CDR2 (germline): SGHVS, FQNEAQ. The V gene end was trimmed by 4 bases and the J gene end by 0 bases; junction bases not matched to a gene: 7. These data belong to a study of blood T cell repertoires in COVID-19. Study details: Acute-phase and convalescent COVID-19 samples originated in the United States, Italy and Spain.

Generated by immunoSEQ multiplex PCR, the TCRdb table keeps only in-frame clones and is missing some. This table has about 410,000 clones, 75% to 90% appearing once. The TCR was taken from a woman aged 25 to 45 with active or convalescent COVID-19. This chain connects TRBV7-8 to TRBJ1-5; TRBD1 aligns across 9 bases. The sequenced sample consisted of peripheral blood. CDR3 loop: CASSSGTGTYSNQPQHF. CDR3 coding DNA: TGTGCCAGCAGCTCCGGGACAGGGACCTATAGCAATCAGCCCCAGCATTTT.